This T cell receptor beta chain derives from a study of T cell responses to AZD1222 COVID-19 vaccine. Notes on the study in general: Donors in the cohort were predominantly white British and more often female, and clonal diversity was possibly underestimated. Elevations in Spike-specific TCR breadth and depth followed administration of two AZD1222 doses.

Here immunoSEQ multiplex PCR was the method, and the copy in TCRdb shows in-frame clones only, minus some. The sample includes some 120,000 clones, around 93% seen only once; the top ten take 1.1%. A word on this clone: Its specificity is not known.

CDR1 SGHRS and CDR2 YFSETQ come from the germline V gene. The V segment lost 1 base and the J segment 7 bases; nucleotides outside the gene matches: 8. This CDR3 spans 16 amino acids. This TCR was recovered from an adult in good health. The chain has TRBV5-1 and TRBJ1-6, with 7 nucleotides matching TRBD1. This sample comprised peripheral blood, obtained on day 0 of AZD1222 vaccination. The CDR3 reads CASSLSQGGWNSPLHF. The DNA for the CDR3 is TGCGCCAGCAGCTTGAGCCAGGGGGGCTGGAATTCACCCCTCCACTTT.